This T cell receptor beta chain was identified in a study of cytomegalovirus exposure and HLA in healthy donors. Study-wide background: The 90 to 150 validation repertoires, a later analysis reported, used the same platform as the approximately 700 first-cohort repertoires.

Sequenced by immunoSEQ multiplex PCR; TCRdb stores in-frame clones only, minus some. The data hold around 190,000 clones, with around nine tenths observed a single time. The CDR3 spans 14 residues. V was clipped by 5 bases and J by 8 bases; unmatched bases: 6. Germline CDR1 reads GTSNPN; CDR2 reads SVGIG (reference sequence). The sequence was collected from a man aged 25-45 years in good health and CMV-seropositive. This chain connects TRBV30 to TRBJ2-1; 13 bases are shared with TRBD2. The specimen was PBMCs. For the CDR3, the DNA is TGTGCCTGGCAACCGGGACTAGCGGGGTATGAGCAGTTCTTC. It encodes CAWQPGLAGYEQFF.